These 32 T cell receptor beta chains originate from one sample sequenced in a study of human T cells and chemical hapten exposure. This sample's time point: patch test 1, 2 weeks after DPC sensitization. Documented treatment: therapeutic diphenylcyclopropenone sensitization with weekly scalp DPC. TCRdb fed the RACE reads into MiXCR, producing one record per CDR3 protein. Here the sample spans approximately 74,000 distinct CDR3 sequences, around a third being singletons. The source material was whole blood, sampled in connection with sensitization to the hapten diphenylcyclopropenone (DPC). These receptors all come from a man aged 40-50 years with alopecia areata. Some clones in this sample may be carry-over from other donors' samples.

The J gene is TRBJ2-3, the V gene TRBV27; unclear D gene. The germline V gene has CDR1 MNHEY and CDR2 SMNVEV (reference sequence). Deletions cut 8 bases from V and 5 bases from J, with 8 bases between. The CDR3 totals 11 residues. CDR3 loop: CASAPEDTQYF. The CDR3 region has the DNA TGTGCCAGCGCGCCCGAAGATACGCAGTATTTT.

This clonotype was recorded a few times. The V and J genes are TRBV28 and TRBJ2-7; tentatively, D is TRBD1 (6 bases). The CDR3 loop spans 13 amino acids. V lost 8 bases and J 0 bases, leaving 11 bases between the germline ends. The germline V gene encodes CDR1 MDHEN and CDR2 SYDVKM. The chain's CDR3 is CASEDRLSYEQYF. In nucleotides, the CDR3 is TGTGCCAGCGAGGACAGACTCTCCTACGAGCAGTACTTC.

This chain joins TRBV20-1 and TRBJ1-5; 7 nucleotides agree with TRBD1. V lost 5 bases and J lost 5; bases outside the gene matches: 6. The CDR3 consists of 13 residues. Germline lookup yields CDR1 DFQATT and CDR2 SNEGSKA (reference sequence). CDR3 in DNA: TGCAGTGCTTCAACAGGGGTGCATCAGCCCCAGCATTTT. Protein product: CSASTGVHQPQHF.

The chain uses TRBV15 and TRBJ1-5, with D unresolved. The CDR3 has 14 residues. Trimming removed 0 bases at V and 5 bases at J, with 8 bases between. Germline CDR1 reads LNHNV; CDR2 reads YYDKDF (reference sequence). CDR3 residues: CATSRDPGYQPQHF. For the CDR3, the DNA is TGTGCCACCAGCAGAGATCCTGGGTATCAGCCCCAGCATTTT.

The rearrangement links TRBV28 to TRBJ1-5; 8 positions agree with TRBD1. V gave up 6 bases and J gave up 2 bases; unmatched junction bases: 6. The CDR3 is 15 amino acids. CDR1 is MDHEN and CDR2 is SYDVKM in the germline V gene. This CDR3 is CASSLTGARNQPQHF. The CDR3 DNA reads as TGTGCCAGCAGCCTGACAGGGGCGCGCAATCAGCCCCAGCATTTT. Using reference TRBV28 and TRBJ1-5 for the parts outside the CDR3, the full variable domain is DVKVTQSSRYLVKRTGEKVFLECVQDMDHENMFWYRQDPGLGLRLIYFSYDVKMKEKGDIPEGYSVSREKKERFSLILESASTNQTSMYLCASSLTGARNQPQHFGDGTRLSIL.

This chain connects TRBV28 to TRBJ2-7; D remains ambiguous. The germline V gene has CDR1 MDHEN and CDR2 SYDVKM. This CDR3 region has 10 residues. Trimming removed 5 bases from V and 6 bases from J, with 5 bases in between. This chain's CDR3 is CASSGVEQYF. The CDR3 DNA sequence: TGTGCCAGCAGTGGGGTCGAGCAGTACTTC.

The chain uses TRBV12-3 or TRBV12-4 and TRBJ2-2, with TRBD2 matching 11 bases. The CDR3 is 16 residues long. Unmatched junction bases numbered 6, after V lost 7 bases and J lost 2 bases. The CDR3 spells CASKPGTSGNTGELFF. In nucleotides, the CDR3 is TGTGCCAGCAAACCCGGGACTAGCGGCAACACCGGGGAGCTGTTTTTT.

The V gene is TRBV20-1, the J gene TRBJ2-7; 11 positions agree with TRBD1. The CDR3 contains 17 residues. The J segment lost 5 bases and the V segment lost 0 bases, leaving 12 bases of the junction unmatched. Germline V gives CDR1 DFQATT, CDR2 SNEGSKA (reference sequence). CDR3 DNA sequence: TGCAGTGCTAGAGATTTCTCCGGGGGGACAGGGGGGCACGAGCAGTACTTC. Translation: CSARDFSGGTGGHEQYF.

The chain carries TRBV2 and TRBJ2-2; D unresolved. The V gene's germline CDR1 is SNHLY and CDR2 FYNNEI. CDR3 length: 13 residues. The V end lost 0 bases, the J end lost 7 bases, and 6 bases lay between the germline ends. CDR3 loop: CASSEAMDGELFF. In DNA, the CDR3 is TGTGCCAGCAGTGAAGCGATGGACGGGGAGCTGTTTTTT.

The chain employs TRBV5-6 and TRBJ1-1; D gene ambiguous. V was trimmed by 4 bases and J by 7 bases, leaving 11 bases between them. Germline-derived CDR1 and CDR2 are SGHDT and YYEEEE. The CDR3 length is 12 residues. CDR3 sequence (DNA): TGTGCCAGCAGCCCAACGACGGGTGAAGCTTTCTTT. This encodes CASSPTTGEAFF.

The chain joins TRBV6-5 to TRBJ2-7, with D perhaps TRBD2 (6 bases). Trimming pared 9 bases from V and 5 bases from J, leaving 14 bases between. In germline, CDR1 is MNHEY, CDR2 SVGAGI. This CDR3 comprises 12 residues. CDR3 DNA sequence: TGTGCCAGGCTGACTAGAAGAGACGAGCAGTACTTC. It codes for CARLTRRDEQYF.

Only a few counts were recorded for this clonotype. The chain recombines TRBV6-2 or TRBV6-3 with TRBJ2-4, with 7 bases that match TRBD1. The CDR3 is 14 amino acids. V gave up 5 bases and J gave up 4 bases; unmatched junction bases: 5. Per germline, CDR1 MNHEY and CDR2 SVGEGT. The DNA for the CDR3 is TGTGCCAGCAGTCTGGACAGGCTAAAAAACATTCAGTACTTC. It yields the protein CASSLDRLKNIQYF.

CDR3 sequence (DNA): TGTGCCAGCAGCATGGACAGGAACACTGAAGCTTTCTTT. This codes for CASSMDRNTEAFF. The V gene is TRBV6-5, the J gene TRBJ1-1; a weak D match, TRBD1 (6 bases). Germline CDR1 and CDR2: MNHEY and SVGAGI. CDR3 size: 13 residues. The ends were cut back, 6 bases at V and 1 base at J, with 9 bases in the middle.

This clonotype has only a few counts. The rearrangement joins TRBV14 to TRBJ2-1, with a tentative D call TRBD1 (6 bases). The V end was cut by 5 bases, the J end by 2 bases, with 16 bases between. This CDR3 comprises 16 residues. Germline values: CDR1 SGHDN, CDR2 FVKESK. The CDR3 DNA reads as TGTGCCAGCAGCAAGGGGGTGGAGCAACCCTACAATGAGCAGTTCTTC. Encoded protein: CASSKGVEQPYNEQFF.

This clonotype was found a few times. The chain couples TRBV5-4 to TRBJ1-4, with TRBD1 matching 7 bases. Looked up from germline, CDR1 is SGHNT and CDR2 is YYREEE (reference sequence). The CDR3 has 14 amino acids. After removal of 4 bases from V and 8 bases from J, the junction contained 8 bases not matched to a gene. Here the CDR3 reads CASSARQGGEKLFF. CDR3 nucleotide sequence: TGTGCCAGCAGCGCCAGACAGGGAGGAGAAAAACTGTTTTTT.

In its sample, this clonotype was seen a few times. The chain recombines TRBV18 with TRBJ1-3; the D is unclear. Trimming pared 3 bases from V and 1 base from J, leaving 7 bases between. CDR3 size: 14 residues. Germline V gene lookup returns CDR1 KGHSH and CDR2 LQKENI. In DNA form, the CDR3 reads TGTGCCAGCTCACCGCCGGGTTCTGGAAACACCATATATTTT. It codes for CASSPPGSGNTIYF.

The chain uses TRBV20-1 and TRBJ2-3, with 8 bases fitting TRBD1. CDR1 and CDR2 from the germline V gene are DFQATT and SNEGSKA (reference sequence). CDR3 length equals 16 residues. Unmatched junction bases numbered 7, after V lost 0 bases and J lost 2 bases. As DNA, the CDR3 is TGCAGTGCTAGAGACGGACAGGGTAGATTCACAGATACGCAGTATTTT. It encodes CSARDGQGRFTDTQYF.

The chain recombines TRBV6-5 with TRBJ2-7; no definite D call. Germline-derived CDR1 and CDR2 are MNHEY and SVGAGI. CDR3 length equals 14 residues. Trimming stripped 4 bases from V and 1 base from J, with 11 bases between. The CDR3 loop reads CASSFGPDSYEQYF. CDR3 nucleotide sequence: TGTGCCAGCAGTTTCGGGCCTGATTCCTACGAGCAGTACTTC.

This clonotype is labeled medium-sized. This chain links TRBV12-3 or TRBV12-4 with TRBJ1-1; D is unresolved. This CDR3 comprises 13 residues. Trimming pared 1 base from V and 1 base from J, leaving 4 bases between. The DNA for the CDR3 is TGTGCCAGCAGTTTAGGTCAGAACACTGAAGCTTTCTTT. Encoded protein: CASSLGQNTEAFF.

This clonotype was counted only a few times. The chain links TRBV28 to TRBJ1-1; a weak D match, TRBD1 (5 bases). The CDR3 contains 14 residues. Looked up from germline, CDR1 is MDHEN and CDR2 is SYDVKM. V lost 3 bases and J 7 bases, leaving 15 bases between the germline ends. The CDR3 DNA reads TGTGCCAGCAGTTTCCAGGGAGGGTTGGGTGAAGCTTTCTTT. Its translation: CASSFQGGLGEAFF. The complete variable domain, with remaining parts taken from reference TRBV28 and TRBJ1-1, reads DVKVTQSSRYLVKRTGEKVFLECVQDMDHENMFWYRQDPGLGLRLIYFSYDVKMKEKGDIPEGYSVSREKKERFSLILESASTNQTSMYLCASSFQGGLGEAFFGQGTRLTVV.

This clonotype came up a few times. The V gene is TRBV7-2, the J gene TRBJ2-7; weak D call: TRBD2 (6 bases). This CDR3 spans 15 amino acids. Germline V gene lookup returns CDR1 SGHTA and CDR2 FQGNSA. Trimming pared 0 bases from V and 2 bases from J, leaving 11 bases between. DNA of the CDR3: TGTGCCAGCAGCTTAGCGGACGGGGGAGCCTACGAGCAGTACTTC. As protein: CASSLADGGAYEQYF.

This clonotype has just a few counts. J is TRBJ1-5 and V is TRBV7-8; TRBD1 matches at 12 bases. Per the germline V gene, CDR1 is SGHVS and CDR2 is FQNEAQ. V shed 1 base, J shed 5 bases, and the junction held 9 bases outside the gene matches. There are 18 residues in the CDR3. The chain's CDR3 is CASSLVPGQGARDQPQHF. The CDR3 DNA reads TGTGCCAGCAGCTTAGTCCCGGGACAGGGGGCGCGGGATCAGCCCCAGCATTTT.

The CDR3 spells CASSFGTGGVYGYTF. Here the CDR3 DNA reads TGTGCCAGCAGCTTCGGGACAGGGGGCGTCTATGGCTACACCTTC. The V call is TRBV5-4, the J call TRBJ1-2, with 12 bases lining up with TRBD1. The ends lost 2 bases at V and 4 bases at J; junction bases unmatched: 3. CDR1 and CDR2 from the germline V gene are SGHNT and YYREEE (reference sequence). The CDR3 runs to 15 residues.

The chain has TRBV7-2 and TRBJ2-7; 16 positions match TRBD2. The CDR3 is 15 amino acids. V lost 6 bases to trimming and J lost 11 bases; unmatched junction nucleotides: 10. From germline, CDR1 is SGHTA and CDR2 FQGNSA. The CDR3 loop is CASSPGPGLAGGKYF. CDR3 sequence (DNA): TGTGCCAGCAGTCCGGGACCGGGACTAGCGGGAGGGAAGTACTTC.

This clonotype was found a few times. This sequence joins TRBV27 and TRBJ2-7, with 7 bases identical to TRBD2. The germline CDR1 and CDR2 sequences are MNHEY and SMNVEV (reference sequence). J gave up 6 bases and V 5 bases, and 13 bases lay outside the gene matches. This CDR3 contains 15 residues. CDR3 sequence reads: CASSPVAGVNSEQYF. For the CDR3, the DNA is TGTGCCAGCAGTCCCGTGGCGGGAGTGAATTCCGAGCAGTACTTC.

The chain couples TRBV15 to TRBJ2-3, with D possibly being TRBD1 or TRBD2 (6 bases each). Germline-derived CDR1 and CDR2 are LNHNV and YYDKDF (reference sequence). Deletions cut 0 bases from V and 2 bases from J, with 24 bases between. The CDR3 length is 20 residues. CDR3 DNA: TGTGCCACCAGCAGAGATTGGGGTAACTCGGGGGCGACGCACACAGATACGCAGTATTTT. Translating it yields CATSRDWGNSGATHTDTQYF.

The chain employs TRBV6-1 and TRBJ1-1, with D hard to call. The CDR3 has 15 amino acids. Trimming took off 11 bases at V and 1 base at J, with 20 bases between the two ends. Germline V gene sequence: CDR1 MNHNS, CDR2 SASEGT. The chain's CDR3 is CAARGWWQKNTEAFF. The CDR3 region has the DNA TGTGCCGCACGGGGATGGTGGCAGAAGAACACTGAAGCTTTCTTT.

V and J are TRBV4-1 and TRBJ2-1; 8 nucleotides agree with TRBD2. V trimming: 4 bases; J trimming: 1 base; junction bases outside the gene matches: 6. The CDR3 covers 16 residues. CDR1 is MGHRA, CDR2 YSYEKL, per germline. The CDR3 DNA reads TGCGCCAGCAGCCGAGGTGGCGGGAGGTCCTACAATGAGCAGTTCTTC. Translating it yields CASSRGGGRSYNEQFF.

CDR3 DNA sequence: TGTGCCAGCAGCCAAGAGGGCATGTCCTACGAGCAGTACTTC. As protein: CASSQEGMSYEQYF. The chain recombines TRBV3-1 with TRBJ2-7; unclear D gene. The germline V and J ends were trimmed by 0 bases and 1 base, with 7 bases remaining between them. The CDR3 contains 14 residues. Per germline, CDR1 LGHDT and CDR2 YNNKEL (reference sequence).

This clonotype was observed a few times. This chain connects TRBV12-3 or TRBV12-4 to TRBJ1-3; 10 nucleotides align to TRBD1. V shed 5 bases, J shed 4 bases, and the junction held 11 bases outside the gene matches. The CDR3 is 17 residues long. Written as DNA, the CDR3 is TGTGCCAGCAGTGGACCTCCGGGACAGGGGACCGGAAACACCATATATTTT. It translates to CASSGPPGQGTGNTIYF.

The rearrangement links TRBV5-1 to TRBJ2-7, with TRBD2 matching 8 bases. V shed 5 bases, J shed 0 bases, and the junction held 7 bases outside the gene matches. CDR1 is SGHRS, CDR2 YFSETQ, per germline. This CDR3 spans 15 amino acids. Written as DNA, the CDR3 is TGCGCCAGCAGTCGTCTTAGCGGGAACTCCTACGAGCAGTACTTC. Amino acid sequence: CASSRLSGNSYEQYF.

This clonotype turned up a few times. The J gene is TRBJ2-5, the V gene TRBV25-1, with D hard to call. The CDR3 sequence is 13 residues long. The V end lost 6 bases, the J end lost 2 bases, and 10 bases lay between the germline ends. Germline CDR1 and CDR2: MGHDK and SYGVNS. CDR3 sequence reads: CASSPVSQETQYF. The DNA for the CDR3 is TGTGCCAGCAGCCCAGTGTCACAAGAGACCCAGTACTTC.